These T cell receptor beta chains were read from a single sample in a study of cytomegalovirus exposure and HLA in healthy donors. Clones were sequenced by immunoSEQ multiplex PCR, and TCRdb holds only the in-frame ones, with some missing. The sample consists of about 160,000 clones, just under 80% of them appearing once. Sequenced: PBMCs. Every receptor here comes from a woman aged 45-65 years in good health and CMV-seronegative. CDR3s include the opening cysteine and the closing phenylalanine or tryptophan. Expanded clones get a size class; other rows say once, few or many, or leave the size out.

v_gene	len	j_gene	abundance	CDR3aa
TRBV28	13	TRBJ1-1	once	CASSLSIYTEAFF
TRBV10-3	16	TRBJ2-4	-	CAISAEGLGAKNIQYF
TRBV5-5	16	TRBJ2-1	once	CASSLGQGVSYNEQFF
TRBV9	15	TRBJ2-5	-	CASSSMRGRLETQYF
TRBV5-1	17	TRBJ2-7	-	CASSLVSGGPSSYEQYF
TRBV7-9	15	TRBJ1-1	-	CASSQVSGRNTEAFF
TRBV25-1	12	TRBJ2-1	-	CASSGLRGNGFF
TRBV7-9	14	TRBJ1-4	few	CASSLDRGHEKLFF
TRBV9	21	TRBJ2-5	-	CASSALPGTSGSYPWGETQYF
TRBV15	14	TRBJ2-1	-	CAISGTFSYNEQFF
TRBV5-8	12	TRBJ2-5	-	CASNQNGGTQYF